These 17 T cell receptor beta chains came from one sample sequenced in a study of blood T cells in healthy people across ages. A J-beta primer mix and a sample-barcoded 5' primer were used in a second PCR of roughly 7 to 12 cycles. From the 5' RACE reads, TCRdb called clonotypes with MiXCR, one entry per CDR3 protein. Seen here are hundreds of thousands of distinct CDR3 sequences, about 40% observed once, and the top ten hold 20% to 25%. The sample consisted of blood. Receptor source: a woman aged 55-69 years in good health.

A word on this clonotype: A much larger clone lies one base from this, so it may be a read error. The rearrangement links TRBV7-2 to TRBJ2-7; 7 bases fit TRBD2. This CDR3 has 14 amino acids. Trimming removed 0 bases from V and 5 bases from J; junction bases left unmatched: 4. In germline, CDR1 is SGHTA, CDR2 FQGNSA. In nucleotides, the CDR3 is TGTGCCAGCAGCTTAGCGGGACTACCCGACGAGCAGTACTTC. Translation gives CASSLAGLPDEQYF.

This clonotype has a handful of counts. The chain couples TRBV7-2 to TRBJ2-3; 7 nucleotides agree with TRBD2. With V trimmed by 3 bases and J by 0 bases, 3 bases remained unmatched. There are 15 residues in the CDR3. The germline V gene encodes CDR1 SGHTA and CDR2 FQGNSA. CDR3: CASSFLAASTDTQYF. The CDR3, as DNA: TGTGCCAGCAGCTTCCTAGCGGCTAGCACAGATACGCAGTATTTT.

J is TRBJ2-1 and V is TRBV27, with D possibly TRBD2 on 5 matching bases. The CDR3 covers 15 residues. Germline assignment: CDR1 MNHEY and CDR2 SMNVEV (reference sequence). V was trimmed by 9 bases and J by 0 bases, leaving 15 bases between them. The CDR3 DNA follows: TGTGCCAGTTTCGCTAGCCGGAACTCCTACAATGAGCAGTTCTTC. Protein sequence: CASFASRNSYNEQFF.

This clonotype was counted many times. The J gene is TRBJ2-5, the V gene TRBV25-1, with 9 bases matching TRBD2. Per germline, CDR1 MGHDK and CDR2 SYGVNS. V lost 1 base, J lost 5 bases, and 5 bases stayed unmatched. This CDR3 contains 15 residues. In DNA form, the CDR3 reads TGTGCCAGCAGTGAATCTAGCGGGATGGTTGAGACCCAGTACTTC. This encodes CASSESSGMVETQYF.

This rearrangement joins TRBV18 to TRBJ2-7; 9 bases map to TRBD1. Trimming took 3 bases from V and 3 from J; bases not matched to a gene: 6. CDR1 and CDR2 from the germline V gene are KGHSH and LQKENI. There are 15 residues in the CDR3. CDR3 in DNA: TGTGCCAGCTCACCGGCGATGGGACAGGGCTACGAGCAGTACTTC. Protein: CASSPAMGQGYEQYF.

This clonotype was seen repeatedly, ten times or more. The V gene is TRBV29-1, the J gene TRBJ2-7, with 9 bases that match TRBD2. CDR3 size: 14 residues. The germline V gene encodes CDR1 SQVTM and CDR2 ANQGSEA. J lost 9 bases, V lost 3 bases, and 12 bases had no gene match. This CDR3 reads CSVDGGGGDRRQYF. The CDR3 region has the DNA TGCAGCGTTGACGGGGGCGGGGGGGATCGTCGGCAGTACTTC.

The sample holds a few counts of this clonotype. V is TRBV5-1 and J is TRBJ1-1; 9 bases are shared with TRBD1. Germline lookup yields CDR1 SGHRS and CDR2 YFSETQ. This CDR3 contains 14 residues. The ends lost 0 bases at V and 8 bases at J; junction bases unmatched: 5. The CDR3 DNA is TGCGCCAGCAGCTTGGAGGGGACAGGGAGGGAAGCTTTCTTT. Amino acid sequence: CASSLEGTGREAFF.

This chain connects TRBV4-2 to TRBJ2-2; 7 bases align to TRBD2. Unmatched junction bases numbered 3, after V lost 0 bases and J lost 5 bases. Germline V gene lookup returns CDR1 LGHNA and CDR2 YNFKEQ. The length of the CDR3 is 15 residues. The CDR3: CASSQDGGGTGELFF. CDR3 DNA sequence: TGTGCCAGCAGCCAAGATGGGGGAGGGACCGGGGAGCTGTTTTTT.

This clonotype showed up just a few times. V gene TRBV27 combines with J gene TRBJ2-5; no firm D call. The tail of the sequence fits TRBJ2-7 better, so the J call may be wrong. The germline CDR1 and CDR2 sequences are MNHEY and SMNVEV (reference sequence). CDR3 length: 11 residues. DNA for the CDR3: TGTGCCAGCGGGCTCGCGAACGAGCAGTACTTC. The encoded protein is CASGLANEQYF.

CDR3 coding DNA: TGTGCCAGCAGCCAAGGGACGGGCTCCTACAATGAGCAGTACTTC. Amino acids: CASSQGTGSYNEQYF. This chain uses TRBV9 with TRBJ2-1; TRBD1 or TRBD2 may be the D gene (5 bases each). The DNA end is a closer match to TRBJ2-7, so the J assignment may be wrong. The germline V gene encodes CDR1 SGDLS and CDR2 YYNGEE. This CDR3 is 15 amino acids long.

The sample holds many counts of this clonotype. This sequence joins TRBV7-2 and TRBJ2-1; 8 nucleotides align to TRBD1. In germline, CDR1 is SGHTA, CDR2 FQGNSA. The CDR3 runs to 13 residues. V was clipped by 5 bases and J by 7 bases; unmatched bases: 4. CDR3 bases: TGTGCCAGCAGCGTCGACAGGGGAAATGAGCAGTTCTTC. It translates to CASSVDRGNEQFF.

In its sample, this clonotype was seen a few times. This rearrangement joins TRBV15 to TRBJ1-2; D is unclear. CDR3 size: 16 residues. V was cut by 1 base and J by 8 bases, with 20 bases left in between. Germline V gives CDR1 LNHNV, CDR2 YYDKDF (reference sequence). The CDR3 DNA follows: TGTGCCACCAGCAGAGCCGGTAGAGATATTATAGGGGGCTACACCTTC. Translation: CATSRAGRDIIGGYTF.

On this clonotype itself: Sequence at one end of the junction differs from germline and may be a read error. This chain connects TRBV5-6 to TRBJ2-6; D may be TRBD1 (5 bases). Germline V gives CDR1 SGHDT, CDR2 YYEEEE. The CDR3 runs to 17 residues. The CDR3 sequence is CASSFEQVLSGASVLTF. The CDR3 DNA reads TGTGCCAGCAGCTTCGAACAGGTTCTCTCTGGGGCCAGCGTCCTGACTTTC.

This clonotype was seen a handful of times. The V gene is TRBV5-1, the J gene TRBJ2-3; maybe TRBD2 (6 bases). Germline CDR1 reads SGHRS; CDR2 reads YFSETQ. The V end was cut by 7 bases, the J end by 0 bases, with 9 bases between. This CDR3 region has 13 residues. The DNA for the CDR3 is TGCGCCAGCGGGACTGGAAGCACAGATACGCAGTATTTT. It yields the protein CASGTGSTDTQYF.

V and J are TRBV20-1 and TRBJ1-5; a weak D match, TRBD1 (6 bases). The germline CDR1 and CDR2 sequences are DFQATT and SNEGSKA (reference sequence). This CDR3 is built from 13 residues. V was cut by 1 base and J by 7 bases, with 11 bases left in between. The CDR3 sequence: CSARGGAGQPQHF. CDR3 bases: TGCAGTGCTAGAGGGGGGGCAGGACAGCCCCAGCATTTT.

This clonotype has a handful of counts. This chain uses TRBV2 with TRBJ2-7; 10 nucleotides agree with TRBD2. This CDR3 spans 14 amino acids. Germline CDR1 reads SNHLY; CDR2 reads FYNNEI. The V segment lost 4 bases and the J segment 5 bases; nucleotides outside the gene matches: 5. This CDR3 reads CASSGTSGVNEQYF. In DNA, the CDR3 is TGTGCCAGCAGTGGAACTAGCGGGGTAAACGAGCAGTACTTC.

Only a few counts were recorded for this clonotype. V usage is TRBV20-1 and J usage is TRBJ2-5; 11 nucleotides match TRBD2. The J call is in doubt because the DNA end fits TRBJ2-7 better. The germline V gene encodes CDR1 DFQATT and CDR2 SNEGSKA (reference sequence). This CDR3 contains 15 residues. The DNA of the CDR3 is TGCAGTGCTTCTACTACTAGCGGGAGACTAGGCGAGCAGTACTTC. Protein: CSASTTSGRLGEQYF.